One sample yielded the 14 T cell receptor beta chains listed below, sequenced in a study of early T cells in non-severe SARS-CoV-2 infection. A single record per CDR3 protein comes from TCRdb applying MiXCR to the 5' RACE reads. This sample has approximately 58,000 distinct CDR3 sequences, with 6.2% found just once. Sample: whole blood. All receptors derive from an adult who was a healthcare worker with PCR-confirmed SARS-CoV-2 infection or an uninfected control (not recorded which).

The table lists this clonotype with a few counts. The chain uses TRBV5-1 and TRBJ1-6; TRBD1 agrees at 9 bases. This CDR3 spans 15 amino acids. V trimming: 0 bases; J trimming: 10 bases; junction bases outside the gene matches: 5. The germline V gene has CDR1 SGHRS and CDR2 YFSETQ. The chain's CDR3 is CASSLGGTGNSPLHF. The CDR3 bases are TGCGCCAGCAGCTTGGGAGGGACAGGGAACTCACCCCTCCACTTT.

Of note for this clonotype: One base away lies a much larger clone, so this may be a sequencing read error. The V and J genes are TRBV27 and TRBJ2-1; the D gene is possibly TRBD1 (6 bases). Germline values: CDR1 MNHEY, CDR2 SMNVEV (reference sequence). This CDR3 comprises 14 residues. The CDR3 DNA reads as TGTACCAGCAGCTACGGACAGACTTTCGATGAGCAGTTCTTC. This gives the protein CTSSYGQTFDEQFF.

The table lists this clonotype with many counts. The chain has TRBV7-2 and TRBJ2-7, with D perhaps matching TRBD2 (5 bases). V dropped 5 bases and J dropped 2 bases, with 13 bases sitting between them. The CDR3 length is 14 residues. Germline lookup yields CDR1 SGHTA and CDR2 FQGNSA. The CDR3 sequence is CASSLSWRAYEQYF. The CDR3 bases are TGTGCCAGCAGCCTCTCCTGGCGGGCCTACGAGCAGTACTTC. Supplemented by reference TRBV7-2 and TRBJ2-7, the full variable domain reads GAGVSQSPSNKVTEKGKDVELRCDPISGHTALYWYRQSLGQGLEFLIYFQGNSAPDKSGLPSDRFSAERTGGSVSTLTIQRTQQEDSAVYLCASSLSWRAYEQYFGPGTRLTVT.

The rearrangement joins TRBV2 to TRBJ1-6; D gene uncertain. Looked up from germline, CDR1 is SNHLY and CDR2 is FYNNEI. The CDR3 consists of 13 residues. Trimming shortened V by 7 bases and J by 9 bases, and 13 bases separated the two germline ends. The CDR3 DNA follows: TGTGCCAGCACCGAGGAGGGTGTTTCACCCCTCCACTTT. Protein product: CASTEEGVSPLHF.

A remark on this clonotype: This clone may be a read error of a much larger clone one base away. The chain couples TRBV27 to TRBJ2-4; D unclear. Looked up from germline, CDR1 is MNHEY and CDR2 is SMNVEV (reference sequence). Deletions cut 6 bases from V and 0 bases from J, with 15 bases between. The CDR3 spans 16 residues. The CDR3 coding sequence is TGTGCCAGCAGAAACTACAGCAACCAAGCCAAAAACATTCAGTACTTC. Its protein product is CASRNYSNQAKNIQYF.

This clonotype was found many times. This sequence joins TRBV20-1 and TRBJ2-1; the match to TRBD1 covers 7 bases. V lost 6 bases and J lost 4; bases outside the gene matches: 6. The CDR3 runs to 13 residues. The germline V gene encodes CDR1 DFQATT and CDR2 SNEGSKA (reference sequence). The CDR3 loop reads CSAETGRYNEQFF. Written as DNA, the CDR3 is TGCAGTGCCGAGACAGGGAGATACAATGAGCAGTTCTTC.

This clonotype has a handful of counts. The chain links TRBV20-1 to TRBJ1-2; D perhaps matches TRBD1 (5 bases). Trimming took off 8 bases at V and 2 bases at J, with 9 bases between the two ends. Germline loops: CDR1 DFQATT, CDR2 SNEGSKA (reference sequence). The CDR3 extends over 11 amino acids. DNA of the CDR3: TGCAGTCCGGACACGAACTATGGCTACACCTTC. Translating gives CSPDTNYGYTF.

This clonotype has at least ten counts. V is TRBV12-3 or TRBV12-4 and J is TRBJ2-3; D ambiguous. The length of the CDR3 is 14 residues. With 3 bases removed from V and 2 bases from J, the gap between germline ends came to 9 bases. This CDR3 is CASSFTAITDTQYF. The CDR3 region has the DNA TGTGCCAGCAGTTTTACAGCCATCACAGATACGCAGTATTTT.

CDR3 residues: CASSSSPGRTTDTQYF. The CDR3 region has the DNA TGTGCCAGCAGCTCTAGCCCGGGACGAACCACAGATACGCAGTATTTT. The chain recombines TRBV7-9 with TRBJ2-3; either TRBD1 or TRBD2 may supply D (5 bases each). V lost 4 bases and J 2 bases, leaving 16 bases between the germline ends. The CDR3 is 16 residues long. Germline V gives CDR1 SEHNR, CDR2 FQNEAQ (reference sequence).

The table lists this clonotype with many counts. The chain uses TRBV9 and TRBJ2-7; the D gene could be TRBD1 or TRBD2 (5 bases each). CDR1 is SGDLS, CDR2 YYNGEE, per germline. The CDR3 covers 13 residues. V lost 2 bases to trimming and J lost 3 bases, with 9 bases between them. CDR3 coding DNA: TGTGCCAGCAGCGTCCGGGACGGCTACGAGCAGTACTTC. Protein product: CASSVRDGYEQYF.

This clonotype was found many times. This chain uses TRBV7-9 with TRBJ1-3; no clear D. V shed 2 bases and J shed 1 base, with 9 bases lying between them. This CDR3 spans 15 amino acids. CDR1 and CDR2 (germline): SEHNR, FQNEAQ (reference sequence). CDR3 sequence reads: CASSLTARSGNTIYF. The CDR3 nucleotides read TGTGCCAGCAGCTTAACCGCCAGGTCTGGAAACACCATATATTTT. Full variable domain (remainder filled in from reference TRBV7-9 and TRBJ1-3): DTGVSQNPRHKITKRGQNVTFRCDPISEHNRLYWYRQTLGQGPEFLTYFQNEAQLEKSRLLSDRFSAERPKGSFSTLEIQRTEQGDSAMYLCASSLTARSGNTIYFGEGSWLTVV.

This clonotype was seen ten or more times. The chain uses TRBV6-1 and TRBJ2-6; D unresolved. The V end was cut by 4 bases, the J end by 1 base, with 8 bases between. Germline V lookup: CDR1 MNHNS, CDR2 SASEGT. CDR3 length equals 15 residues. Here the CDR3 DNA reads TGTGCCAGCAGTGTAACTTTTTCTGGGGCCAACGTCCTGACTTTC. Protein sequence: CASSVTFSGANVLTF.

This clonotype was seen more than once but under ten times. The V and J genes are TRBV7-6 and TRBJ1-1, with D perhaps TRBD1 (5 bases). Per germline, CDR1 SGHVS and CDR2 FNYEAQ. This CDR3 comprises 13 residues. Trimming left V 1 base short and J 6 bases short, with 9 bases between. The DNA for the CDR3 is TGTGCCAGCAGCTTAGGGGGCTGGGCTGAAGCTTTCTTT. This codes for CASSLGGWAEAFF.

At least ten counts were recorded for this clonotype. The V gene is TRBV10-1, the J gene TRBJ1-3, with a possible D match to TRBD1 (5 bases). The germline gives CDR1 WNHNN, CDR2 SYGVQD (reference sequence). The CDR3 runs to 14 residues. V lost 6 bases and J 3 bases, leaving 12 bases between the germline ends. As DNA, the CDR3 is TGCGCCAGCAGCCCCCAGGGCCGTGGAAACACCATATATTTT. Translation gives CASSPQGRGNTIYF.